This is a list of T cell receptor beta chains from one sample in a study of control samples from healthy donors and cancer patients. TCRdb's table, derived via immunoSEQ multiplex PCR, lists solely in-frame clones and lacks some. The sample contains 150,000 to 180,000 clones, about 94% of which appear only once. Sequencing input: blood. The receptors were sampled from a middle-aged man in good health. CDR3s include the opening cysteine and the closing phenylalanine or tryptophan. D genes are given only for firm matches. Size tells how often a clone was seen (once, few, many) or the class of an expanded clone, and some rows leave it out.

v_call: TRBV27
clone_size: .
j_call: TRBJ2-7
d_call: .
cdr3_aa: CASSLDGFSPSYEQYF
cdr3_nt: TGTGCCAGCAGTTTAGATGGGTTCTCCCCCTCCTACGAGCAGTACTTC

v_call: TRBV10-3
clone_size: .
j_call: TRBJ2-2
d_call: .
cdr3_aa: CATTGTTYTGELFF
cdr3_nt: TGTGCCACGACGGGGACAACTTACACCGGGGAGCTGTTTTTT

v_call: TRBV18
clone_size: .
j_call: TRBJ1-2
d_call: TRBD1
cdr3_aa: CASSPGQGYGYTF
cdr3_nt: TGTGCCAGCTCACCAGGACAGGGGTATGGCTACACCTTC

v_call: TRBV5-1
clone_size: .
j_call: TRBJ1-1
d_call: .
cdr3_aa: CASSFGGNFAEAFF
cdr3_nt: TGCGCCAGCAGCTTCGGGGGAAATTTTGCTGAAGCTTTCTTT

v_call: TRBV19
clone_size: .
j_call: TRBJ1-5
d_call: TRBD1
cdr3_aa: CAQFMIRNRDRGSNQPQHF
cdr3_nt: TGTGCCCAATTCATGATCCGTAACCGGGACAGGGGAAGCAATCAGCCCCAGCATTTT

v_call: TRBV4-1
clone_size: .
j_call: TRBJ2-1
d_call: TRBD2
cdr3_aa: CASSHQAGVSYNEQFF
cdr3_nt: TGCGCCAGCAGCCACCAAGCGGGGGTCTCCTACAATGAGCAGTTCTTC

v_call: TRBV28
clone_size: few
j_call: TRBJ1-1
d_call: .
cdr3_aa: CASSLGLRKNTEAFF
cdr3_nt: TGTGCCAGCAGTTTAGGGTTGAGGAAAAACACTGAAGCTTTCTTT

v_call: TRBV11-2
clone_size: once
j_call: TRBJ2-5
d_call: .
cdr3_aa: CASSLRQAQETQYF
cdr3_nt: TGTGCCAGCAGCCTCAGACAGGCCCAAGAGACCCAGTACTTC

v_call: TRBV7-9
clone_size: .
j_call: TRBJ1-4
d_call: .
cdr3_aa: CASSLGSGENEKLFF
cdr3_nt: TGTGCCAGCAGCTTAGGGTCGGGGGAGAATGAAAAACTGTTTTTT

v_call: TRBV5-1
clone_size: .
j_call: TRBJ2-5
d_call: TRBD1
cdr3_aa: CASSSGTGGETQYF
cdr3_nt: TGCGCCAGCAGCTCAGGGACAGGGGGGGAGACCCAGTACTTC

v_call: TRBV5-1
clone_size: few
j_call: TRBJ1-2
d_call: .
cdr3_aa: CASRGEDYGYTF
cdr3_nt: TGCGCCAGCAGGGGAGAAGACTATGGCTACACCTTC

v_call: TRBV2
clone_size: .
j_call: TRBJ1-1
d_call: .
cdr3_aa: CASSGAQGNTEAFF
cdr3_nt: TGTGCCAGCAGTGGGGCCCAGGGAAACACTGAAGCTTTCTTT

v_call: TRBV11-3
clone_size: .
j_call: TRBJ2-2
d_call: .
cdr3_aa: CASRQAGTGSGELFF
cdr3_nt: TGTGCCAGCAGACAAGCCGGGACGGGATCCGGGGAGCTGTTTTTT

v_call: TRBV2
clone_size: .
j_call: TRBJ1-2
d_call: .
cdr3_aa: CASSEGLYGYTF
cdr3_nt: TGTGCCAGCAGTGAAGGGTTGTATGGCTACACCTTC

v_call: TRBV10-2
clone_size: once
j_call: TRBJ1-4
d_call: .
cdr3_aa: CASKASGNEKLFF
cdr3_nt: TGCGCCAGCAAAGCGTCGGGTAATGAAAAACTGTTTTTT

v_call: TRBV28
clone_size: .
j_call: TRBJ2-5
d_call: .
cdr3_aa: CASNEPGSQTQYF
cdr3_nt: TGTGCCAGCAACGAACCAGGCAGCCAGACCCAGTACTTC

v_call: TRBV4-1
clone_size: .
j_call: TRBJ1-2
d_call: TRBD1
cdr3_aa: CASSPDRGGFSF
cdr3_nt: TGCGCCAGCAGCCCGGACAGGGGTGGGTTCTCCTTC

v_call: TRBV6-5
clone_size: .
j_call: TRBJ1-1
d_call: .
cdr3_aa: CASSLQAVTEAFF
cdr3_nt: TGTGCCAGCAGCTTACAAGCGGTCACTGAAGCTTTCTTT

v_call: TRBV19
clone_size: .
j_call: TRBJ1-2
d_call: .
cdr3_aa: CASSILAGYGYTF
cdr3_nt: TGTGCCAGTAGTATTCTTGCAGGGTATGGCTACACCTTC

v_call: TRBV25-1
clone_size: .
j_call: TRBJ1-1
d_call: .
cdr3_aa: CASSEQPEAFF
cdr3_nt: TGTGCCAGCAGTGAACAGCCCGAAGCTTTCTTT

v_call: TRBV5-5
clone_size: .
j_call: TRBJ2-7
d_call: TRBD1
cdr3_aa: CASSPRGTGRYEQYF
cdr3_nt: TGTGCCAGCAGCCCTCGGGGGACAGGGCGGTACGAGCAGTACTTC

v_call: TRBV4-1
clone_size: once
j_call: TRBJ2-7
d_call: .
cdr3_aa: CASSQGPGQLSYEQYF
cdr3_nt: TGCGCCAGCAGCCAAGGCCCAGGACAGTTATCCTACGAGCAGTACTTC

v_call: TRBV28
clone_size: .
j_call: TRBJ2-1
d_call: .
cdr3_aa: CASSYDSYNEQFF
cdr3_nt: TGTGCCAGCAGCTATGACTCCTACAATGAGCAGTTCTTC

v_call: TRBV28
clone_size: .
j_call: TRBJ2-6
d_call: .
cdr3_aa: CASSTRAGANVLTF
cdr3_nt: TGTGCCAGCAGTACCCGGGCTGGGGCCAACGTCCTGACTTTC